These T cell receptor beta chains were read from a single sample in a study of early T cells in non-severe SARS-CoV-2 infection. A single record per CDR3 protein comes from TCRdb applying MiXCR to the 5' RACE reads. This table has 70,000 to 90,000 distinct CDR3 sequences, about 15% appearing once. Sequenced input: whole blood. The receptors shown here come from an adult who was a healthcare worker with PCR-confirmed SARS-CoV-2 infection or an uninfected control (not recorded which). The CDR3 runs from the conserved cysteine through the conserved F or W. A D gene is named only where the DNA matches it firmly.

V gene	J gene	D gene	CDR3 protein
TRBV4-1	TRBJ2-3	.	CASSPTIGSLPDTQYF
TRBV28	TRBJ2-5	TRBD1	CASSLGGQGPETQYF
TRBV12-3/TRBV12-4	TRBJ1-3	.	CASSLIIGNTIYF
TRBV20-1	TRBJ2-3	.	CSAIWRADTQYF
TRBV5-1	TRBJ2-5	TRBD1	CASSLRQGEETQYF
TRBV30	TRBJ1-3	.	CAWSSWGVGALNTIYF
TRBV28	TRBJ2-2	TRBD2	CASSLWTSGNTGELFF
TRBV28	TRBJ1-2	.	CASSFGATGFNYGYTF
TRBV20-1	TRBJ2-2	.	CSASVGGDRSGELFF
TRBV12-3/TRBV12-4	TRBJ1-2	.	CASSLERGRGYTF
TRBV4-1	TRBJ2-1	.	CASSEIHNEQFF
TRBV28	TRBJ2-3	TRBD2	CASSFRRETDTQYF
TRBV12-3/TRBV12-4	TRBJ2-7	.	CASGMKGEQYF
TRBV2	TRBJ1-6	TRBD1	CASERQGQGSPLHF
TRBV12-3/TRBV12-4	TRBJ2-5	.	CASSSTGRGETQYF
TRBV20-1	TRBJ2-3	TRBD2	CSARIPSGRIDTQYF
TRBV20-1	TRBJ2-3	.	CSASPPSRTDTQYF
TRBV10-3	TRBJ2-7	.	CAISTGLYYEQYF
TRBV7-2	TRBJ2-3	.	CASSYDGYETDTQYF
TRBV11-2	TRBJ1-1	.	CASSMIQGNTEAFF
TRBV27	TRBJ2-2	TRBD1	CASSQSQGAIITGELFF
TRBV5-1	TRBJ1-1	.	CASSPGATNTEAFF
TRBV19	TRBJ1-5	.	CASRINRVSNQPQHF
TRBV10-2	TRBJ2-1	.	CAASIADPYNEQFF
TRBV12-3/TRBV12-4	TRBJ2-3	.	CASSWGPEGSDTQYF